A selection of T cell receptor beta chains follows, all from one sample in a study of identical twins. Via MiXCR, TCRdb re-called the 5' RACE reads, giving one row per CDR3 protein. This repertoire shows fewer than 650,000 distinct CDR3 sequences, roughly 7.1% found once; its top ten account for around 1.6%. These data were also reused for a study on yellow fever vaccine responses in identical twins.

Sequencing was performed on PBMCs. Receptors originate from a woman under 30 in good health. Each CDR3 is given with its conserved first and last residue. Fields, in order: clone size, D gene, V gene, J gene, CDR3 protein, CDR3 DNA. A D gene is named only where the DNA matches it firmly. Size tells how often a clone was seen (once, few, many) or the class of an expanded clone, and some rows leave it out.

many	-	TRBV29-1	TRBJ2-4	CSVATDTKNIQYF	TGCAGCGTCGCTACGGACACAAAAAACATTCAGTACTTC
many	-	TRBV29-1	TRBJ2-1	CSVVWRDPYNEQFF	TGCAGCGTTGTGTGGAGGGACCCCTACAATGAGCAGTTCTTC
many	TRBD2	TRBV3-1	TRBJ2-3	CASSRVAGEADTQYF	TGTGCCAGCAGTAGAGTAGCGGGAGAGGCAGATACGCAGTATTTT
many	TRBD1	TRBV28	TRBJ1-1	CASRTRQGRWNTEAFF	TGTGCCAGCAGGACTCGACAGGGGCGGTGGAACACTGAAGCTTTCTTT
-	-	TRBV3-1	TRBJ2-3	CASSQGNTQYF	TGTGCCAGCAGCCAAGGGAATACGCAGTATTTT
few	TRBD2	TRBV6-1	TRBJ2-3	CASSPNDLAGAKQYF	TGTGCCAGCAGCCCGAACGATTTAGCGGGGGCTAAGCAGTATTTT
few	TRBD1	TRBV15	TRBJ2-7	CATSRVGTGGFSYEQYF	TGTGCCACCAGCAGAGTTGGGACAGGGGGGTTTTCCTACGAGCAGTACTTC
-	-	TRBV20-1	TRBJ2-5	CSLEEGQETQYF	TGCAGTTTAGAGGAAGGCCAAGAGACCCAGTACTTC
many	TRBD2	TRBV3-1	TRBJ2-1	CASSPQIAGGLSNEQFF	TGTGCCAGCAGCCCGCAGATAGCGGGAGGGCTTAGTAATGAGCAGTTCTTC
few	-	TRBV20-1	TRBJ2-3	CSARDRLVSTDTQYF	TGCAGTGCTAGAGATCGGTTGGTTAGCACAGATACGCAGTATTTT
many	-	TRBV18	TRBJ2-1	CASSGTSSYNEQFF	TGTGCCAGCTCAGGGACAAGCTCCTACAATGAGCAGTTCTTC
few	-	TRBV14	TRBJ2-3	CASSQVTESDTQYF	TGTGCCAGCAGCCAAGTAACAGAAAGTGATACGCAGTATTTT
many	TRBD1	TRBV4-1	TRBJ2-3	CASLSGQGKYF	TGCGCCAGCCTTTCAGGACAGGGGAAGTATTTT
-	TRBD2	TRBV11-2	TRBJ2-3	CASRLAGTFTTQYF	TGTGCCAGCAGACTAGCGGGGACCTTTACTACGCAGTATTTT
few	-	TRBV7-9	TRBJ1-1	CASSLQTEAFF	TGTGCCAGCAGCTTACAAACTGAAGCTTTCTTT
-	-	TRBV11-3	TRBJ2-1	CASSPFRGSYNEQFF	TGTGCCAGCAGCCCATTCCGGGGCTCCTACAATGAGCAGTTCTTC